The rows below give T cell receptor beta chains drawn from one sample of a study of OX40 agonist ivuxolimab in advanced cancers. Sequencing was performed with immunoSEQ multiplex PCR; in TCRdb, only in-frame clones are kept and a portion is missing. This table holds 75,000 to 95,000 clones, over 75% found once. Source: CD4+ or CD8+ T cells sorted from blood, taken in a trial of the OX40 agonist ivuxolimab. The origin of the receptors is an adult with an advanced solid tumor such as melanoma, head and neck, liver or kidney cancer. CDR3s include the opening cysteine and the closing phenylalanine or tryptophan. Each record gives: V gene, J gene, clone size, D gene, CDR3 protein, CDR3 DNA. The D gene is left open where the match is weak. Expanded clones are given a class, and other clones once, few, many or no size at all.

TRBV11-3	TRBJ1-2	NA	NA	CASSLTGDGYTF	TGTGCCAGCAGCTTGACAGGCGATGGCTACACCTTC
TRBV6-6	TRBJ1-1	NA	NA	CASRLRENTEAFF	TGTGCCAGCAGACTCAGGGAGAACACTGAAGCTTTCTTT
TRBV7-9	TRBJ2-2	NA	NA	CASRHGQARRTGELFF	TGTGCCAGCAGGCATGGACAAGCCAGGCGGACCGGGGAGCTGTTTTTT
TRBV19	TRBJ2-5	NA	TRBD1	CASSATHTGAQETQYF	TGTGCCAGTAGTGCAACCCACACAGGGGCTCAAGAGACCCAGTACTTC
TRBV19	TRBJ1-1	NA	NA	CASSRDRISTEAFF	TGTGCCAGTTCCCGAGACAGGATTAGCACTGAAGCTTTCTTT
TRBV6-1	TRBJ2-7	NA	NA	CASSEATGNYEQYF	TGTGCCAGCAGTGAAGCCACAGGAAACTACGAGCAGTACTTC
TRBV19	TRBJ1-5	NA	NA	CASSLRFDQPQHF	TGTGCCAGTAGTCTCCGGTTTGATCAGCCCCAGCATTTT
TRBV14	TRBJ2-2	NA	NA	CASSNRLSSNTGELFF	TGTGCCAGCAGCAACAGACTAAGTTCGAACACCGGGGAGCTGTTTTTT
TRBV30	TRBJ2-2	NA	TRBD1	CAWSLTGTGDTGELFF	TGTGCCTGGAGTTTGACCGGGACAGGGGACACCGGGGAGCTGTTTTTT
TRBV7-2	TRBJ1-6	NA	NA	CASSLEPGASSPLHF	TGTGCCAGCAGCTTAGAGCCGGGGGCCAGTTCACCCCTCCACTTT
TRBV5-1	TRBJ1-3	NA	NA	CASSVEQGNTIYF	TGCGCCAGCAGCGTCGAGCAGGGAAACACCATATATTTT
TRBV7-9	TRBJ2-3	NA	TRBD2	CASSLLSKLAVTDTQYF	TGTGCCAGCAGCCTGCTTTCCAAACTAGCGGTCACAGATACGCAGTATTTT
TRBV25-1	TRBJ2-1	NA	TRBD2	CASSVLAGVDNEQFF	TGTGCCAGCAGTGTACTAGCGGGAGTCGACAATGAGCAGTTCTTC
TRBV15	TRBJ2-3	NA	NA	CATSKDRGRTDTQYF	TGTGCCACCAGCAAGGATAGGGGCCGCACAGATACGCAGTATTTT
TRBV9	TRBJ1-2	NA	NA	CASSGPLTGFYGYTF	TGTGCCAGCAGCGGTCCCCTAACAGGGTTCTATGGCTACACCTTC
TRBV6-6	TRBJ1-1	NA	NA	CASSYSGLMNTEAFF	TGTGCCAGCAGTTATTCAGGGCTGATGAACACTGAAGCTTTCTTT
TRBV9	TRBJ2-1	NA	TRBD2	CASSARTSGSKGNEQFF	TGTGCCAGCAGCGCTCGGACTAGCGGGAGTAAGGGCAATGAGCAGTTCTTC
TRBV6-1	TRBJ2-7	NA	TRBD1	CASSSLPQGAGEQYF	TGTGCCAGCAGTTCCCTCCCACAGGGGGCGGGGGAGCAGTACTTC
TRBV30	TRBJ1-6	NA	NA	CAWSVGFRENSPLHF	TGTGCCTGGAGTGTCGGGTTCAGAGAAAATTCACCCCTCCACTTT
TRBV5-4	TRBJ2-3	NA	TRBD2	CASSRTSGSTDTQYF	TGTGCCAGCAGCCGGACTAGCGGGAGTACAGATACGCAGTATTTT
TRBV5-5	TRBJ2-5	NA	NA	CASSLQDVQETQYF	TGTGCCAGCAGCTTGCAGGACGTTCAAGAGACCCAGTACTTC
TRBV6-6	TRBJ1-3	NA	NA	CASSYVPGGNTIYF	TGTGCCAGCAGTTACGTGCCAGGGGGAAACACCATATATTTT
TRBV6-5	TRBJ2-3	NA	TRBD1	CASSYSGTGTDTQYF	TGTGCCAGCAGTTACTCCGGGACAGGGACAGATACGCAGTATTTT
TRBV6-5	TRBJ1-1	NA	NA	CASSMDENTEAFF	TGTGCCAGCAGTATGGACGAAAACACTGAAGCTTTCTTT
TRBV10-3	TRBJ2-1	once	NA	CAISEVFSVPYNEQFF	TGTGCCATCAGTGAGGTGTTCAGCGTCCCATACAATGAGCAGTTCTTC
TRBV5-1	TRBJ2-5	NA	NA	CASSFPTEETQYF	TGCGCCAGCAGCTTCCCTACTGAAGAGACCCAGTACTTC
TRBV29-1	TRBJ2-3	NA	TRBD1	CSAATGNLDTQYF	TGCAGCGCCGCGACAGGGAATTTGGATACGCAGTATTTT
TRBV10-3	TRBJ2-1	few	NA	CAIRGTDSYNEQFF	TGTGCCATCAGGGGGACTGACTCCTACAATGAGCAGTTCTTC
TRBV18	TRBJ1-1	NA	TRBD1	CASSRDRGGMNTEAFF	TGTGCCAGCTCACGCGACAGGGGAGGAATGAACACTGAAGCTTTCTTT
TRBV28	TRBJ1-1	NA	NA	CASSLTENTEAFF	TGTGCCAGCAGTTTGACGGAGAACACTGAAGCTTTCTTT
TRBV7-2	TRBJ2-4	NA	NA	CASSSPDLNIQYF	TGTGCCAGCAGCTCGCCTGACTTAAACATTCAGTACTTC
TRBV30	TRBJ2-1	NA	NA	CAWSRGPDGEQFF	TGTGCCTGGAGTCGGGGCCCGGATGGTGAGCAGTTCTTC
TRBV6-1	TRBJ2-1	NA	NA	CASNLGRFSYNEQFF	TGTGCCAGTAACCTCGGGCGGTTCTCCTACAATGAGCAGTTCTTC
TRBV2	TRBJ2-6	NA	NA	CASGGVGANVLTF	TGTGCCAGCGGAGGGGTTGGGGCCAACGTCCTGACTTTC
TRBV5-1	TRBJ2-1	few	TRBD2	CASVDRGLAGRHEQFF	TGCGCCAGCGTAGACCGAGGACTAGCGGGACGGCATGAGCAGTTCTTC
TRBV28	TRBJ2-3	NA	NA	CASSSPTDTQYF	TGTGCCAGCAGTTCCCCCACAGATACGCAGTATTTT
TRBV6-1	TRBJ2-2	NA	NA	CASTRAGELFF	TGTGCCAGCACTCGAGCCGGGGAGCTGTTTTTT